The 17 T cell receptor beta chains given below trace back to one sample, sequenced in a study of T cells in Graves' hyperthyroidism and ophthalmopathy. It was RNA transcripts that yielded the amplified TCR beta CDR3 regions. The HTBI primer set served for first-round RT-PCR of the TCR CDR3. TCRdb re-called the multiplex PCR reads through MiXCR, storing one row per CDR3 protein. The table has about 350,000 distinct CDR3 sequences, over 12% seen once; the top ten hold about 20%. Material: blood. The receptors come from an older woman with Graves' ophthalmopathy.

The chain uses TRBV20-1 and TRBJ2-1, with 9 bases matching TRBD2. V lost 4 bases and J lost 8; bases outside the gene matches: 27. The CDR3 covers 20 residues. Germline CDR1 DFQATT, CDR2 SNEGSKA (reference sequence). CDR3 amino acids: CSATREEGAPAVAGDYEQFF. CDR3 bases: TGCAGTGCTACAAGAGAAGAGGGGGCGCCGGCGGTAGCGGGAGACTATGAGCAGTTCTTC.

This clonotype has at least ten counts. The rearrangement uses TRBV18 and TRBJ1-1; D is ambiguous. The length of the CDR3 is 15 residues. Germline V lookup: CDR1 KGHSH, CDR2 LQKENI. The V end was cut by 6 bases, the J end by 4 bases, with 18 bases between. CDR3 DNA sequence: TGTGCCAGCTCGTCGCGCGCACTTAGTAGCACTGAAGCTTTCTTT. Its protein is CASSSRALSSTEAFF.

This clonotype was recorded at least ten times. The J gene is TRBJ2-1, the V gene TRBV15; TRBD2 is a possible D gene (7 bases). CDR1 LNHNV and CDR2 YYDKDF come from the germline V gene (reference sequence). V shed 1 base and J shed 6 bases, with 13 bases lying between them. CDR3 size: 15 residues. The CDR3 is CATSRAGGRVNEQFF. The CDR3 bases are TGTGCCACCAGCAGAGCGGGGGGCAGAGTCAATGAGCAGTTCTTC.

This clonotype was observed at least ten times. This chain links TRBV6-1 with TRBJ1-5; 7 bases are a match to TRBD1. The CDR3 covers 15 residues. Looked up from germline, CDR1 is MNHNS and CDR2 is SASEGT. V was pared by 2 bases and J by 4 bases, with 5 bases of the junction left unmatched. The CDR3 nucleotides read TGTGCCAGCAGTGAAAGGGGACAGCTTAATCAGCCCCAGCATTTT. Translation: CASSERGQLNQPQHF.

At least ten counts were recorded for this clonotype. The chain uses TRBV12-3 or TRBV12-4 and TRBJ2-5; TRBD1 might be the D (6 bases). The V and J ends lost 7 bases and 9 bases respectively, with 15 bases between them. The CDR3 has 12 amino acids. DNA of the CDR3: TGTGCCAGCAAGACAGGCGAGACGGCCCAGTACTTC. Its translation is CASKTGETAQYF.

This clonotype has a count of ten or more. The chain has TRBV11-2 and TRBJ2-7; tentatively, D is TRBD1 (6 bases). Trimming stripped 2 bases from V and 1 base from J, with 12 bases between. This CDR3 has 15 amino acids. CDR1 and CDR2 (germline): SGHAT, FQNNGV. The CDR3 region is CASSLTPGDSYEQYF. CDR3 nucleotides: TGTGCCAGCAGCTTAACGCCAGGGGATTCCTACGAGCAGTACTTC.

This clonotype was observed at least ten times. V gene TRBV3-1 combines with J gene TRBJ2-5; unclear D gene. The CDR3 length is 14 residues. Trimming pared 7 bases from V and 0 bases from J, leaving 12 bases between. Germline CDR1 is LGHDT and CDR2 is YNNKEL (reference sequence). The CDR3 sequence: CASILGRYQETQYF. CDR3 coding DNA: TGTGCCAGCATCCTCGGGCGGTACCAAGAGACCCAGTACTTC.

As for this clonotype: Since a much larger clone is just one base distant, this may be a read error. This chain's CDR3 is CASSLVSLRPEAQYF. The CDR3 DNA follows: TGCGCCAGCAGCTTGGTCAGCTTACGACCAGAGGCCCAGTACTTC. The chain combines TRBV5-1 with TRBJ2-5; D unclear. CDR1 is SGHRS, CDR2 YFSETQ, per germline. The CDR3 sequence is 15 residues long.

This clonotype turned up a few times. The chain carries TRBV7-2 and TRBJ2-3; D gene ambiguous. The CDR3 is 15 residues long. V lost 4 bases to trimming and J lost 1 base, with 12 bases between them. Per germline, CDR1 SGHTA and CDR2 FQGNSA. The CDR3 reads CASSSVVTGTDTQYF. DNA of the CDR3: TGTGCCAGCAGCTCTGTAGTGACTGGCACAGATACGCAGTATTTT.

V usage is TRBV12-3 or TRBV12-4 and J usage is TRBJ1-1; perhaps TRBD1 as D (5 bases). This CDR3 has 13 residues. Trimming removed 7 bases at V and 4 bases at J, with 13 bases between. The CDR3 bases are TGTGCCAGCAAGAGTAAAAGGGGCACTGAAGCTTTCTTT. Residues: CASKSKRGTEAFF.

This clonotype occurred a few times. This chain connects TRBV12-3 or TRBV12-4 to TRBJ1-2, with TRBD1 as a possible D gene (6 bases). Trimming took off 7 bases at V and 6 bases at J, with 18 bases between the two ends. CDR3 length: 14 amino acids. The CDR3 DNA is TGTGCCAGCACCCCGACAGGATTCTCAGATGGCTACACCTTC. Its protein is CASTPTGFSDGYTF.

At least ten counts were recorded for this clonotype. This sequence joins TRBV20-1 and TRBJ2-1, with TRBD2 matching over 10 bases. Germline trimming cut 5 bases from V and 5 bases from J; bases unmatched to any gene: 12. The CDR3 length is 16 residues. CDR1 and CDR2 from the germline V gene are DFQATT and SNEGSKA (reference sequence). In DNA form, the CDR3 reads TGCAGTGCTTGTTATCTTGGGAGCGGGAGGGACAATGAGCAGTTCTTC. Its protein product is CSACYLGSGRDNEQFF.

This clonotype occurred many times. The chain combines TRBV29-1 with TRBJ2-7; tentatively, D is TRBD2 (7 bases). Trimming pared 2 bases from V and 4 bases from J, leaving 21 bases between. Germline V gene data show CDR1 as SQVTM and CDR2 as ANQGSEA. This CDR3 is built from 16 residues. The CDR3 here is CSVEIRRGAYGYEQYF. DNA for the CDR3: TGCAGCGTTGAAATCCGACGGGGGGCGTATGGGTACGAGCAGTACTTC.

This clonotype has a count of ten or more. J is TRBJ2-1 and V is TRBV29-1, with D perhaps matching TRBD1 or TRBD2 (5 bases each). Trimming cost V 6 bases and J 8 bases, with 20 bases left between them. The CDR3 covers 14 residues. Germline V gene data show CDR1 as SQVTM and CDR2 as ANQGSEA. CDR3 in amino acids: CSVGTSSGTDEQFF. The CDR3 DNA reads as TGCAGCGTCGGCACCTCAAGTGGGACCGATGAGCAGTTCTTC.

The sample holds a few counts of this clonotype. This sequence joins TRBV18 and TRBJ2-7, with 10 nucleotides matching TRBD2. V lost 2 bases and J lost 4; bases outside the gene matches: 5. Germline V gene sequence: CDR1 KGHSH, CDR2 LQKENI. The CDR3 sequence is 15 residues long. The CDR3 DNA is TGTGCCAGCTCACCAGCCCCTAGCGGGAGTTACGAGCAGTACTTC. Translated, it gives CASSPAPSGSYEQYF. The full variable domain, completed using reference TRBV18 and TRBJ2-7, is NAGVMQNPRHLVRRRGQEARLRCSPMKGHSHVYWYRQLPEEGLKFMVYLQKENIIDESGMPKERFSAEFPKEGPSILRIQQVVRGDSAAYFCASSPAPSGSYEQYFGPGTRLTVT.

This clonotype showed up just a few times. The rearrangement uses TRBV19 and TRBJ2-5; 8 nucleotides line up with TRBD2. Germline lookup yields CDR1 LNHDA and CDR2 SQIVND (reference sequence). The CDR3 length is 14 residues. V was clipped by 10 bases and J by 5 bases; unmatched bases: 12. In nucleotides, the CDR3 is TGTGCCACCCGTGGAGCGGGAGTAGGGGAGACCCAGTACTTC. Amino acids: CATRGAGVGETQYF.

Regarding this clonotype: This clone may be a read error of a much larger clone one base away. This chain connects TRBV3-1 to TRBJ2-5; no reliable D call. The germline V gene has CDR1 LGHDT and CDR2 YNNKEL (reference sequence). This CDR3 spans 12 amino acids. The CDR3 here is CACSQTIQTQYF. The CDR3 DNA is TGTGCCTGCAGCCAAACTATTCAGACCCAGTACTTC.